This TCR beta chain was identified in a study of blood T cells in healthy people across ages. A second PCR, run for about 6 to 11 cycles, used a sample-barcoded 5' primer plus a J-beta primer mix. One entry per CDR3 protein, called by TCRdb with MiXCR from the 5' RACE reads. The repertoire holds about 1.6 million distinct CDR3 sequences, with about 31% as singletons. Findings and caveats of the study: Whereas aged donors had fewer naive CD4+ cells, long-lived donors had more of them and higher diversity. Expanded clonotype changes were possibly confounded by unknown donor CMV status.

The donors, all healthy, were Caucasians living in Russia, aged about 6 to 90. A minimum of 7 million PBMCs was isolated per sample. This clonotype has a handful of counts. Its antigen is not known. This CDR3 has 15 residues. Germline CDR1 MNHEY, CDR2 SVGEGT. With 6 bases clipped from V and 2 bases from J, the junction kept 5 bases outside the gene matches. The genes are TRBV6-2 or TRBV6-3 and TRBJ2-7, with 12 positions matching TRBD2. The receptor comes from a woman aged 30 to 39 in good health. Sequenced input: blood. CDR3 region: CASRVTSGGTYEQYF. The DNA for the CDR3 is TGTGCCAGCAGAGTCACTAGCGGGGGGACCTACGAGCAGTACTTC.